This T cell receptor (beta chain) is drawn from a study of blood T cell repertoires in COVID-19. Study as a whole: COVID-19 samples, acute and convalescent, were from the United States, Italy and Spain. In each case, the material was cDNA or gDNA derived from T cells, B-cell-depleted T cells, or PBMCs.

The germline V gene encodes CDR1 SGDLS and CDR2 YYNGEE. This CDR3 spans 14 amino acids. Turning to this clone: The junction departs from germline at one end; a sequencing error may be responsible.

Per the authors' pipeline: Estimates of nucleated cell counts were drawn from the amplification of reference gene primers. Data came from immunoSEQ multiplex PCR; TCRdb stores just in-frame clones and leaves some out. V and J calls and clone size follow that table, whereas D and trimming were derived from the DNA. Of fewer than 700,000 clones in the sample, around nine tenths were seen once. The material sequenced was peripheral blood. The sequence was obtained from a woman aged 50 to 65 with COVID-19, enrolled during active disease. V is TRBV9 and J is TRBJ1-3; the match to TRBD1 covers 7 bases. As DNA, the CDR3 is TGTGCCAGCAGCGCCGAATGGACAGGAAGCACCATATATTTT. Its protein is CASSAEWTGSTIYF.